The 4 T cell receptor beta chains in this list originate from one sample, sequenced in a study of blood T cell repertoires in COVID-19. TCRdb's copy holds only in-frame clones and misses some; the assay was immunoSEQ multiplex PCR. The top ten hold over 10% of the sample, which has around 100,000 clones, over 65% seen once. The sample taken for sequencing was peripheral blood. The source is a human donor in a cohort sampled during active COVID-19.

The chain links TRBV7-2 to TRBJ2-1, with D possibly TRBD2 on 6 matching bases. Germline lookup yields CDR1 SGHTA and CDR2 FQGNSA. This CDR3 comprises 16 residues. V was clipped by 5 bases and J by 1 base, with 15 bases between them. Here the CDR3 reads CASSPGGPGSYNEQFF. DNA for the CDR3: TGTGCCAGCAGCCCCGGAGGGCCTGGGTCCTACAATGAGCAGTTCTTC.

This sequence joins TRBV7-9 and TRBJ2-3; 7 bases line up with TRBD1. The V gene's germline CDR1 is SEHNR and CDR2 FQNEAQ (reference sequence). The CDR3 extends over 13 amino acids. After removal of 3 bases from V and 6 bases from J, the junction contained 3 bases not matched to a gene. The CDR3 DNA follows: TGTGCCAGCAGCTTTTCGGACAGGGATACGCAGTATTTT. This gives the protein CASSFSDRDTQYF.

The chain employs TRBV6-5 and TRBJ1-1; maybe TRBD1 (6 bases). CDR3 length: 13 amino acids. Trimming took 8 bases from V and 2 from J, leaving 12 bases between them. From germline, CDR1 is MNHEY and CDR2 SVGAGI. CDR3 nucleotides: TGTGCCAGCTCCTACAGGGTTAACACTGAAGCTTTCTTT. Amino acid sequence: CASSYRVNTEAFF.

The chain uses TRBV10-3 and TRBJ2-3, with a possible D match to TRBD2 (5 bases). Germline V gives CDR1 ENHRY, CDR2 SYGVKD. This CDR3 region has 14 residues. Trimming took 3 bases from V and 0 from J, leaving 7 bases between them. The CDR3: CAISEPGSTDTQYF. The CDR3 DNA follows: TGTGCCATCAGTGAACCGGGGAGCACAGATACGCAGTATTTT.